This T cell receptor beta chain appears in the sequencing data of a study of control samples from healthy donors and cancer patients. Libraries were prepared by immunoSEQ multiplex PCR; TCRdb keeps only in-frame clonotypes and omits some of them. The sample consists of roughly 100,000 clones, 92% of them appearing once. This clone was detected only once. V was cut by 0 bases and J by 7 bases, with 13 bases left in between. This CDR3 has 15 amino acids. Germline values: CDR1 LGHNA, CDR2 YSLEER. The source of this sequence is a woman aged 18-29 years in good health. Sequences were obtained from blood. The chain recombines TRBV4-3 with TRBJ1-3, with a weak D call TRBD1 (6 bases). DNA for the CDR3: TGCGCCAGCAGCCAAGAGGCCAGGGGCGCGAACACCATATATTTT. This translates into CASSQEARGANTIYF.